Listed here are 32 T cell receptor beta chains from one sample, sequenced in a study of T-cell memory formation after mild COVID-19. TCRdb analysed the 5' RACE reads with MiXCR anew, one entry per CDR3 protein. This sample has under 300,000 distinct CDR3 sequences, with around a tenth found just once. The sequencing input was PBMCs or a T cell subset sorted from them (not recorded which). These receptor sequences come from a man aged 18 to 30 who had mild COVID-19 (a few samples of this study predate the infection). Cell type and time point are not known.

In its sample, this clonotype was seen many times. CDR3 loop: CASSVRGSTGELFF. As DNA, the CDR3 is TGCGCCAGCAGCGTGCGGGGTAGCACCGGGGAGCTGTTTTTT. The gene calls are TRBV5-1 and TRBJ2-2; D is possibly TRBD2 (6 bases). Germline V lookup: CDR1 SGHRS, CDR2 YFSETQ. Trimming took 4 bases from V and 4 from J, leaving 11 bases between them. This CDR3 spans 14 amino acids.

At least ten counts were recorded for this clonotype. The chain carries TRBV27 and TRBJ2-5; either TRBD1 or TRBD2 may fit D (5 bases each). This CDR3 is built from 13 residues. Trimming cost V 8 bases and J 5 bases, with 15 bases left between them. The germline CDR1 and CDR2 sequences are MNHEY and SMNVEV (reference sequence). The CDR3 region has the DNA TGTGCCAGCGGGCCTGGGGGTGGGGAGACCCAGTACTTC. Translating it yields CASGPGGGETQYF.

J is TRBJ2-2 and V is TRBV5-1, with D possibly being TRBD1 or TRBD2 (6 bases each). Trimming left V 3 bases short and J 0 bases short, with 15 bases between. The CDR3 loop spans 17 amino acids. In germline, CDR1 is SGHRS, CDR2 YFSETQ. For the CDR3, the DNA is TGCGCCAGCAGCTCCCGCCGAGGGGGGCCGAACACCGGGGAGCTGTTTTTT. As protein: CASSSRRGGPNTGELFF.

This clonotype was seen at least ten times. The chain recombines TRBV7-9 with TRBJ2-1; 9 bases are shared with TRBD1. Unmatched junction bases numbered 6, after V lost 4 bases and J lost 5 bases. From germline, CDR1 is SEHNR and CDR2 FQNEAQ (reference sequence). The CDR3 length is 15 residues. CDR3 bases: TGTGCCAGCAGCTCTGGGACAGGGCCCCACAATGAGCAGTTCTTC. Its protein is CASSSGTGPHNEQFF.

This clonotype was observed a handful of times. The gene calls are TRBV24-1 and TRBJ2-1; D is perhaps TRBD2 (6 bases). The germline CDR1 and CDR2 sequences are KGHDR and SFDVKD. The V and J ends lost 2 bases and 0 bases respectively, with 10 bases between them. There are 16 residues in the CDR3. CDR3 loop: CATSDSRGSSYNEQFF. CDR3 in DNA: TGTGCCACCAGTGATTCCCGGGGGAGCTCCTACAATGAGCAGTTCTTC.

The genes are TRBV23-1 and TRBJ1-4; D gene unclear. TRBV23-1 is flagged as an ORF with uncertain function. The CDR3 is 12 residues long. The DNA of the CDR3 is TGCGTCACCCGTGCAACTAATGAAAAACTGTTTTTT. Protein sequence: CVTRATNEKLFF.

The J gene is TRBJ2-5, the V gene TRBV7-2; D is ambiguous. The CDR3 runs to 14 residues. CDR1 is SGHTA, CDR2 FQGNSA, per germline. V lost 2 bases to trimming and J lost 1 base, with 8 bases between them. CDR3 amino acids: CASSLFSGQETQYF. CDR3 nucleotide sequence: TGTGCCAGCAGCTTATTTTCCGGCCAAGAGACCCAGTACTTC.

The J gene is TRBJ2-1, the V gene TRBV12-3 or TRBV12-4, with 11 bases aligning to TRBD2. V shed 6 bases, J shed 6 bases, and the junction held 4 bases outside the gene matches. This CDR3 has 14 residues. This CDR3 reads CASSHTSGGNEQFF. In nucleotides, the CDR3 is TGTGCCAGCAGCCATACTAGCGGGGGCAATGAGCAGTTCTTC.

The chain uses TRBV9 and TRBJ2-1; possible D gene TRBD1, 5 bases. V lost 0 bases and J 6 bases, leaving 16 bases between the germline ends. Germline V gene data show CDR1 as SGDLS and CDR2 as YYNGEE. This CDR3 comprises 16 residues. CDR3 in amino acids: CASSVGSRTLGNEQFF. CDR3 nucleotides: TGTGCCAGCAGCGTAGGTTCTCGGACACTGGGCAATGAGCAGTTCTTC.

This clonotype was observed many times. The chain couples TRBV6-5 to TRBJ2-4, with 7 bases fitting TRBD2. Germline CDR1 MNHEY, CDR2 SVGAGI. The CDR3 spans 12 residues. The trim removed 5 bases at V and 7 bases at J, leaving 2 bases unmatched. The CDR3 protein is CASSGLDNIQYF. The CDR3 DNA reads TGTGCCAGCAGTGGACTAGATAACATTCAGTACTTC.

Comments on this clonotype: Possible read error: a much larger clone is one base away. The chain carries TRBV5-1 and TRBJ2-3, with 8 bases that match TRBD2. V was clipped by 4 bases and J by 8 bases; unmatched bases: 15. CDR3 size: 16 residues. Germline CDR1 and CDR2: SGHRS and YFSETQ. In DNA, the CDR3 is TGCGCCAGCAGCCAGCTGCGGGCGGGGGGTTCAGCTACGCAGTATTTT. As protein: CASSQLRAGGSATQYF.

The table lists this clonotype with a few counts. This CDR3 is CASSLGTVNPLLDEKLFF. DNA for the CDR3: TGTGCCAGCAGCCTTGGGACAGTCAATCCCCTCTTGGATGAAAAACTGTTTTTT. The J gene is TRBJ1-4, the V gene TRBV5-5; the match to TRBD1 covers 7 bases. Germline V gives CDR1 SGHKS, CDR2 YYEKEE (reference sequence). This CDR3 has 18 amino acids. The ends lost 4 bases at V and 6 bases at J; junction bases unmatched: 18.

This clonotype was seen ten or more times. V is TRBV5-1 and J is TRBJ1-1, with D maybe TRBD1 (6 bases). V was shortened by 5 bases and J by 1 base, with 12 bases between the two germline ends. Germline CDR1 is SGHRS and CDR2 is YFSETQ. This CDR3 is built from 14 residues. Written as DNA, the CDR3 is TGCGCCAGCAGTTGGGGACAAAAGAACACTGAAGCTTTCTTT. This gives the protein CASSWGQKNTEAFF.

CDR3 nucleotide sequence: TGTGCCACCAGCAGAGGCACCGGGGCTCAAGAGTACGAGCAGTACTTC. It codes for CATSRGTGAQEYEQYF. This rearrangement joins TRBV15 to TRBJ2-7, with D perhaps TRBD1 or TRBD2 (5 bases each). Per germline, CDR1 LNHNV and CDR2 YYDKDF (reference sequence). The V end lost 1 base, the J end lost 4 bases, and 17 bases lay between the germline ends. The CDR3 runs 16 residues. The full variable domain, in which reference TRBV15 and TRBJ2-7 provide the parts outside the CDR3, is DAMVIQNPRYQVTQFGKPVTLSCSQTLNHNVMYWYQQKSSQAPKLLFHYYDKDFNNEADTPDNFQSRRPNTSFCFLDIRSPGLGDTAMYLCATSRGTGAQEYEQYFGPGTRLTVT.

CDR3 nucleotides: TGTGCCAGCAGCCCCTTCTCGCACGGGTCACCCCTCCACTTT. This sequence encodes CASSPFSHGSPLHF. The chain employs TRBV7-6 and TRBJ1-6; D unclear. Trimming removed 5 bases from V and 10 bases from J, with 15 bases in between. The CDR3 extends over 14 amino acids. Germline lookup yields CDR1 SGHVS and CDR2 FNYEAQ.

The V and J genes are TRBV7-9 and TRBJ1-1, with D unresolved. Germline loops: CDR1 SEHNR, CDR2 FQNEAQ (reference sequence). CDR3 length: 12 amino acids. The V gene lost 5 bases and the J gene lost 6 bases, with 10 bases spanning the gap. CDR3 DNA: TGTGCCAGCAGCCTGGTTGTCGCTGAAGCTTTCTTT. This sequence encodes CASSLVVAEAFF.

This clonotype was recorded many times. This chain links TRBV7-8 with TRBJ2-3; D unresolved. V was shortened by 5 bases and J by 0 bases, with 9 bases between the two germline ends. Per germline, CDR1 SGHVS and CDR2 FQNEAQ. CDR3 length: 14 residues. The CDR3: CASSPGSSTDTQYF. The DNA of the CDR3 is TGTGCCAGCAGCCCGGGCAGTAGCACAGATACGCAGTATTTT.

This chain links TRBV7-2 with TRBJ2-1, with D uncertain. The germline V gene encodes CDR1 SGHTA and CDR2 FQGNSA. The CDR3 consists of 15 residues. Trimming left V 4 bases short and J 0 bases short, with 10 bases between. The CDR3 DNA reads TGTGCCAGCAGCTCTAACTCTAACTCCTACAATGAGCAGTTCTTC. Protein: CASSSNSNSYNEQFF.

Many counts were recorded for this clonotype. A junction end diverges from the germline sequence, so it may reflect a read error. The V and J genes are TRBV7-9 and TRBJ1-1; D perhaps matches TRBD1 (6 bases). In germline, CDR1 is SEHNR, CDR2 FQNEAQ (reference sequence). The CDR3 spans 18 residues. The CDR3 sequence is CASSLAGSGERRITEAFF. Written as DNA, the CDR3 is TGTGCCAGCAGCCTAGCCGGGTCAGGGGAGAGGCGGATCACTGAAGCTTTCTTT.

Ten or more counts support this clonotype. V and J are TRBV7-9 and TRBJ2-5; a weak D match, TRBD1 (6 bases). The germline gives CDR1 SEHNR, CDR2 FQNEAQ (reference sequence). This CDR3 has 13 amino acids. V shed 5 bases and J shed 3 bases, with 10 bases lying between them. CDR3 in DNA: TGTGCCAGCAGCCTGACAGGTGAAGAGACCCAGTACTTC. Protein: CASSLTGEETQYF. The full variable domain, with the rest looked up from reference TRBV7-9 and TRBJ2-5, is DTGVSQNPRHKITKRGQNVTFRCDPISEHNRLYWYRQTLGQGPEFLTYFQNEAQLEKSRLLSDRFSAERPKGSFSTLEIQRTEQGDSAMYLCASSLTGEETQYFGPGTRLLVL.

The chain carries TRBV20-1 and TRBJ1-2; D uncertain. Per germline, CDR1 DFQATT and CDR2 SNEGSKA (reference sequence). The V end was cut by 1 base, the J end by 8 bases, with 11 bases between. The CDR3 extends over 12 amino acids. In DNA form, the CDR3 reads TGCAGTGCTAGAGTTGATTGGACGGGCTACACCTTC. As protein: CSARVDWTGYTF.

This clonotype occurred many times. The chain has TRBV5-4 and TRBJ2-7; TRBD1 is a possible D gene (5 bases). Germline V lookup: CDR1 SGHNT, CDR2 YYREEE (reference sequence). The CDR3 totals 12 residues. Trimming removed 3 bases from V and 5 bases from J, with 9 bases in between. The CDR3 DNA is TGTGCCAGCAGCTCGGAAGGGGACGAGCAGTACTTC. Its protein is CASSSEGDEQYF.

The chain recombines TRBV20-1 with TRBJ1-5, with a tentative D call TRBD1 (5 bases). Germline V gene lookup returns CDR1 DFQATT and CDR2 SNEGSKA (reference sequence). V was cut by 6 bases and J by 5 bases, with 17 bases left in between. The CDR3 is 14 residues long. The CDR3 sequence: CSATHGAGDQPQHF. DNA of the CDR3: TGCAGTGCCACCCACGGGGCGGGGGATCAGCCCCAGCATTTT.

In this sample, this clonotype turned up a few times. This sequence joins TRBV6-1 and TRBJ2-3, with D unclear. The CDR3 runs to 12 residues. Trimming left V 3 bases short and J 7 bases short, with 8 bases between. From germline, CDR1 is MNHNS and CDR2 SASEGT. This chain's CDR3 is CASSEQEHTQYF. The CDR3 DNA reads as TGTGCCAGCAGTGAGCAGGAACATACGCAGTATTTT.

This clonotype was seen a handful of times. This sequence joins TRBV5-4 and TRBJ2-5; D possibly corresponds to TRBD2 (7 bases). The germline CDR1 and CDR2 sequences are SGHNT and YYREEE (reference sequence). Trimming took 6 bases from V and 2 from J, leaving 17 bases between them. The CDR3 has 15 amino acids. This CDR3 reads CASNRGGGGQETQYF. In nucleotides, the CDR3 is TGTGCCAGCAACCGTGGAGGGGGGGGACAAGAGACCCAGTACTTC.

This clonotype was seen many times. This sequence joins TRBV5-1 and TRBJ2-4; D may be TRBD2 (5 bases). This CDR3 region has 11 residues. In germline, CDR1 is SGHRS, CDR2 YFSETQ. The V end lost 4 bases, the J end lost 9 bases, and 8 bases lay between the germline ends. The DNA for the CDR3 is TGCGCCAGCAGCATCCGGGGCATTCAGTACTTC. Its protein product is CASSIRGIQYF.

This clonotype was recorded many times. This chain links TRBV5-1 with TRBJ2-4, with D perhaps TRBD1 (5 bases). The germline V gene has CDR1 SGHRS and CDR2 YFSETQ. Trimming stripped 4 bases from V and 3 bases from J, with 14 bases between. This CDR3 is built from 15 residues. CDR3 sequence (DNA): TGCGCCAGCAGCCCGTACGACAGAGACAAAAACATTCAGTACTTC. The encoded protein is CASSPYDRDKNIQYF.

V usage is TRBV7-2 and J usage is TRBJ2-3; 13 bases map to TRBD2. The germline CDR1 and CDR2 sequences are SGHTA and FQGNSA. With V trimmed by 5 bases and J by 1 base, 6 bases remained unmatched. The CDR3 has 17 amino acids. The CDR3 here is CASSLEGLAGRTDTQYF. CDR3 coding DNA: TGTGCCAGCAGCCTAGAGGGACTAGCGGGGCGCACAGATACGCAGTATTTT.

V is TRBV6-6 and J is TRBJ1-6, with D possibly being TRBD1 (5 bases). With 7 bases removed from V and 6 bases from J, the gap between germline ends came to 19 bases. The CDR3 is 16 amino acids. CDR1 and CDR2 from the germline V gene are MNHNY and SVGAGI (reference sequence). As DNA, the CDR3 is TGTGCCAGCACCATGGGTGCAGGGCGGATTAATTCACCCCTCCACTTT. It yields the protein CASTMGAGRINSPLHF.

V gene TRBV20-1 combines with J gene TRBJ2-1; D is unresolved. CDR1 is DFQATT and CDR2 is SNEGSKA in the germline V gene (reference sequence). CDR3 length equals 11 residues. V lost 5 bases to trimming and J lost 9 bases, with 11 bases between them. CDR3 amino acids: CSAGPGTEQFF. The DNA for the CDR3 is TGCAGTGCTGGCCCCGGTACTGAGCAGTTCTTC.

This clonotype was observed at least ten times. The chain joins TRBV7-9 to TRBJ2-1; unclear D gene. Trimming pared 1 base from V and 9 bases from J, leaving 4 bases between. The CDR3 extends over 11 amino acids. Germline V lookup: CDR1 SEHNR, CDR2 FQNEAQ (reference sequence). CDR3 coding DNA: TGTGCCAGCAGCTTAGATCCTGAGCAGTTCTTC. Translation gives CASSLDPEQFF.

The sample holds a few counts of this clonotype. CDR3 DNA sequence: TGTGCCAGCAGCTGGGACTTGAACACCGGGGAGCTGTTTTTT. Amino acids: CASSWDLNTGELFF. J is TRBJ2-2 and V is TRBV11-3, with D perhaps TRBD2 (6 bases). This CDR3 region has 14 residues. V gave up 4 bases and J gave up 1 base, with 7 bases separating them. The germline gives CDR1 SGHNT, CDR2 YENEEA.